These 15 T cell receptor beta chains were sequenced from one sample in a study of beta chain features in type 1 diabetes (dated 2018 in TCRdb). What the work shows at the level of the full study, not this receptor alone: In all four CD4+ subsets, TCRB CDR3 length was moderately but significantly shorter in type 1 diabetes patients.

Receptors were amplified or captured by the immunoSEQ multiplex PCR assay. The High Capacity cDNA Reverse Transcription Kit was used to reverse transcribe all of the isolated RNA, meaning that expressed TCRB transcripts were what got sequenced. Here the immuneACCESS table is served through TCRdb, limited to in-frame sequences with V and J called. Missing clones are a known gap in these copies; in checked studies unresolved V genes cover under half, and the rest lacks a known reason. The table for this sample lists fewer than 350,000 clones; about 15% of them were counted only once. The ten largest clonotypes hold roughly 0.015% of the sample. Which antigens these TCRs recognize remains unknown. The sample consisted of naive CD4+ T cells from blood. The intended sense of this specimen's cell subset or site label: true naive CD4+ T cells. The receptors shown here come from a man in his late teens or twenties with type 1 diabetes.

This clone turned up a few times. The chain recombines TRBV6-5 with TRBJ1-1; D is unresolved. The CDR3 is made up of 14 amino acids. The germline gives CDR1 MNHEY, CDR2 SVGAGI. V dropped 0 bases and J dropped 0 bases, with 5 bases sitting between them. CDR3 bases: TGTGCCAGCAGTTACTCGCTAGTGAACACTGAAGCTTTCTTT. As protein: CASSYSLVNTEAFF.

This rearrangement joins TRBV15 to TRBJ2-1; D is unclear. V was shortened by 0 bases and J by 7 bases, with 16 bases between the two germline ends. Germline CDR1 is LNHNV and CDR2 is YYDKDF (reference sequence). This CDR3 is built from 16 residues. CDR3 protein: CATSRDEASIVNEQFF. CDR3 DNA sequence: TGTGCCACCAGCAGAGATGAGGCTAGTATTGTAAATGAGCAGTTCTTC.

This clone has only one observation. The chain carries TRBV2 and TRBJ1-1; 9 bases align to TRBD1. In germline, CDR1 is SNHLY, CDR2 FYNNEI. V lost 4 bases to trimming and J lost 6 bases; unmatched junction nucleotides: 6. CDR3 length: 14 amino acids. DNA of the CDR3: TGTGCCAGCAGTGCGGTGACAGGGGGAGCTGAAGCTTTCTTT. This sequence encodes CASSAVTGGAEAFF. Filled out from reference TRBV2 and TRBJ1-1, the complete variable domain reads EPEVTQTPSHQVTQMGQEVILRCVPISNHLYFYWYRQILGQKVEFLVSFYNNEISEKSEIFDDQFSVERPDGSNFTLKIRSTKLEDSAMYFCASSAVTGGAEAFFGQGTRLTVV.

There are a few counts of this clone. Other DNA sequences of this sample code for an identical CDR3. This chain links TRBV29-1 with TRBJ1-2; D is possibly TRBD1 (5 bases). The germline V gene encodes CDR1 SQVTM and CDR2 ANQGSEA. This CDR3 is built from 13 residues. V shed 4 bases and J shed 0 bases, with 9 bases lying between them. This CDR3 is CSVGGRANYGYTF. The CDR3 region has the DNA TGCAGCGTTGGGGGCAGGGCTAACTATGGCTACACCTTC. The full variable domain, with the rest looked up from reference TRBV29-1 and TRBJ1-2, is SAVISQKPSRDICQRGTSLTIQCQVDSQVTMMFWYRQQPGQSLTLIATANQGSEATYESGFVIDKFPISRPNLTFSTLTVSNMSPEDSSIYLCSVGGRANYGYTFGSGTRLTVV.

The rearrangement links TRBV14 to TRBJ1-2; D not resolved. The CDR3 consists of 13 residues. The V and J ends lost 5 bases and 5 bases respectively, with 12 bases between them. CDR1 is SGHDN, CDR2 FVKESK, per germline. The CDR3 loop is CASSVGVRYGYTF. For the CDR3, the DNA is TGTGCCAGCAGCGTCGGGGTTCGATATGGCTACACCTTC.

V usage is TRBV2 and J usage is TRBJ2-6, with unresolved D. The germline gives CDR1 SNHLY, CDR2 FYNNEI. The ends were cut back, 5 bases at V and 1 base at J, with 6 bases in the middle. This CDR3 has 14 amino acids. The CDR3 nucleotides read TGTGCCAGCAGTCGCCTATCTGGGGCCAACGTCCTGACTTTC. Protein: CASSRLSGANVLTF.

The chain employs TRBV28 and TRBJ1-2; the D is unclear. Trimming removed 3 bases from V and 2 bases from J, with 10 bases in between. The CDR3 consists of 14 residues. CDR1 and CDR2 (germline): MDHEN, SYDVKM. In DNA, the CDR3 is TGTGCCAGCAGTTTGGGCAGGCTGAACTATGGCTACACCTTC. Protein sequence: CASSLGRLNYGYTF.

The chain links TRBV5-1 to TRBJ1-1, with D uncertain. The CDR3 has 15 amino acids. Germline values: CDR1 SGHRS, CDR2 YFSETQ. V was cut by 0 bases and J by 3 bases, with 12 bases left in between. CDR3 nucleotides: TGCGCCAGCAGCTTGGAACCGGGATGGGACACTGAAGCTTTCTTT. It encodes CASSLEPGWDTEAFF. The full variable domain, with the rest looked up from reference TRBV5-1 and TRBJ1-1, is KAGVTQTPRYLIKTRGQQVTLSCSPISGHRSVSWYQQTPGQGLQFLFEYFSETQRNKGNFPGRFSGRQFSNSRSEMNVSTLELGDSALYLCASSLEPGWDTEAFFGQGTRLTVV.

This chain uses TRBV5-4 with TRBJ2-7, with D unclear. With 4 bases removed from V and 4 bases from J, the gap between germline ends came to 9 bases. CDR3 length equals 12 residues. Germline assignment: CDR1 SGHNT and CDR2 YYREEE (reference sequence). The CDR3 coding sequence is TGTGCCAGCAGCGTGGATAGATACGAGCAGTACTTC. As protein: CASSVDRYEQYF.

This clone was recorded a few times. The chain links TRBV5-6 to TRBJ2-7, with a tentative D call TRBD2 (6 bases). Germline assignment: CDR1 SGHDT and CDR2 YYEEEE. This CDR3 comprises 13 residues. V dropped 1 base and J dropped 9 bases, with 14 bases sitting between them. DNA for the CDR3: TGTGCCAGCAGCTTGCGGGCCGCCGGGGGGCAGTACTTC. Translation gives CASSLRAAGGQYF.

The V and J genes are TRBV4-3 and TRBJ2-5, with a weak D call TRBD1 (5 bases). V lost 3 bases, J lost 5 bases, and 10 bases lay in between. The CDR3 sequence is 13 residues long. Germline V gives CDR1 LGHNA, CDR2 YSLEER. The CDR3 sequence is CASSHSTDETQYF. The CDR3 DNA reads TGCGCCAGCAGCCACTCGACAGACGAGACCCAGTACTTC.

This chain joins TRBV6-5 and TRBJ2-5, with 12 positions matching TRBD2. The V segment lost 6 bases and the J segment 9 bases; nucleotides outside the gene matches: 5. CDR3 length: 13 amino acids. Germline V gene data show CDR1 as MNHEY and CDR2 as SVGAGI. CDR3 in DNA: TGTGCCAGCAGGGAGACTAGCGGGAGATCCCAGTACTTC. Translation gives CASRETSGRSQYF.

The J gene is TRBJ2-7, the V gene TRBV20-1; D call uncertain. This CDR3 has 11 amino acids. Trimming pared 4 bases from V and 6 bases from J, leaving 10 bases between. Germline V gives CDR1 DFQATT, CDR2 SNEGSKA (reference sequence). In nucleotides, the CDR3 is TGCAGTGCTAACGAATTGGCCGAGCAGTACTTC. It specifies CSANELAEQYF.

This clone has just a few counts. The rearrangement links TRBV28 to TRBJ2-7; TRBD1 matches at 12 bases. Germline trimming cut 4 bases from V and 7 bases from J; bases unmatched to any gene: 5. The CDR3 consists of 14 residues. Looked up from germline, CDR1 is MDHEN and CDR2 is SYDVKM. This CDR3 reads CASSSGQGAREQYF. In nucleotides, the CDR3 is TGTGCCAGCAGTTCGGGACAGGGGGCGCGGGAGCAGTACTTC.

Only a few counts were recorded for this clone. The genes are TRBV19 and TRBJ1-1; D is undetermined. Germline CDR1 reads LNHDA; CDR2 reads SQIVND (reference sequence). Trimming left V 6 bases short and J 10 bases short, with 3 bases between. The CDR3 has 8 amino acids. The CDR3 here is CASRRAFF. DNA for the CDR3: TGTGCCAGTAGGAGAGCTTTCTTT.